This T cell receptor beta chain was sequenced during a study of blood T cells in healthy people across ages. The CDR3 length is 14 residues. The trim removed 6 bases at V and 6 bases at J, leaving 6 bases unmatched. In germline, CDR1 is PRHDT, CDR2 FYEKMQ (reference sequence). A J-beta primer mix and a sample-barcoded 5' primer were used in a second PCR of about 6 to 12 cycles. TCRdb redid the calling of the 5' RACE reads with MiXCR, one entry per CDR3 protein. This sample yields hundreds of thousands of distinct CDR3 sequences, of which 40% to 50% are seen a single time; about 21% belongs to the top ten. Sample donors were healthy Caucasian individuals that came from Russia, aged roughly 6 to 90.

Sample: blood. The origin of this receptor is a man between 60 and 75 years old in good health. This chain connects TRBV13 to TRBJ2-3; the match to TRBD1 covers 10 bases. The CDR3 here is CASRRQGAGDTQYF. The CDR3 DNA sequence: TGTGCCAGCAGACGACAGGGGGCTGGGGATACGCAGTATTTT.